This TCR beta chain was identified in a study of blood T cells in healthy people across ages (dated by TCRdb to the mid-2010s). For the study in its entirety: Template switching captured roughly one uniquely barcoded TCR beta cDNA molecule per two T cells in model experiments. Age-related changes in TCR beta repertoire diversity were measured in the study by deep sequencing normalized with unique cDNA molecular identifiers. Four age groups were formed from the donors: young (average around 15 years), middle-aged (approximately 41), aged (62) and long-lived (about 80). The study analyzed two additional independent replicas of 1 million unique cDNA reads from the same blood draw for two donors, one aged 18 to 30 and one aged 80 or older.

The germline V gene supplies CDR1 LGHNA and CDR2 YSLEER. Counted from cysteine to phenylalanine, this CDR3 has 15 amino acids. Only the CDR3 part of the read is kept: 45 bases, read in frame from the first base. V is cut by 2 bases and J by 7 bases, and the space between the germline ends is 15 bases. This clonotype occurred a few times. What this receptor recognizes is not known. Base qualities are not provided; no much larger clone lies one nucleotide away. The roughly 38 donors, aged 6 to 90 years, were systemically healthy Caucasian individuals from Russia. Each donor gave about 9.7 milliliters of peripheral blood, drawn into EDTA-treated Vacutainer tubes. PBMCs were isolated by Ficoll-Paque density-gradient centrifugation, with at least 6.5 million obtained per sample. Trizol reagent was used to extract total RNA from PBMCs, with at least 6 micrograms per sample. The percentages of naive CD45RAhigh/CD27high T cells were determined by flow cytometry on a PBMC aliquot from every donor.

Study-wide findings and limitations: Compared with the aged group, more naive CD4+ T cells, fewer expanded clones and increased TCR diversity were shown by the long-lived group, suggesting age selection. Estimates of total diversity from one million sequenced T cells were regarded as lower bounds and underestimates. Conclusive comparison of naive and antigen-experienced compartments was prevented by the profiling of bulk unsorted PBMCs. Observed TCR beta diversity per million T cells fell roughly linearly with age, and a significant reduction was already apparent by age about 43. The percentage of naive T cells measured by flow cytometry correlated strongly with observed TCR beta diversity. The CMV infection status of donors was not known, potentially confounding age-related changes in expanded clonotypes.

The library came from 5' RACE. Reads for this sample came from an Illumina HiSeq 2500. A second PCR of roughly 6 to 11 cycles was performed with a sample-barcoded 5' primer and a J-beta primer mix. Each TCR beta cDNA molecule received a unique molecular identifier from a template-switch 5' adaptor carrying 12 random nucleotides. Each sample yielded at least 3 million CDR3-containing paired-end reads. All of the RNA was converted into first-strand cDNA using the Mint cDNA synthesis kit, with a TRBC-specific oligonucleotide serving as the primer. Following uracil-DNA glycosylase treatment, a first 18-cycle PCR with universal primers M1SS and BC2_uni_R was performed on all cDNA. In the original analysis: Each sample was normalized by randomly selecting 1 million high-quality reads, each carrying a distinct molecular identifier. Reads sharing molecular identifiers were discarded rather than binned into consensus sequences. MiTCR, set to a Q25 quality threshold and the strictest error-elimination algorithm, was used for CDR3 identification, clonotype clustering and error correction. A nonparametric unseen species model with Euler transformation was used to estimate lower-bound total TCR beta diversity. TCRdb trimmed the raw reads at Q25, called clones with MiXCR and kept productive beta chains. Rows matching on CDR3 protein sequence are summarized as one entry with the most common DNA and genes. These V and J calls rely on TCRdb rather than the paper's analysis. Present in this sample are about 800,000 distinct CDR3 sequences, 20% to 25% of which were seen just once. The ten largest clones add up to approximately 4% of the sample.

This sample was also put to use in a study of T cells of mothers and their children. According to the second study: Nine systemically healthy Caucasian individuals, comprising three mothers and their six children, were included as donors. cDNA synthesis used all of the extracted RNA, with around 1.6 ug of RNA in each 15 ul reaction. In the second PCR, sample barcodes and 2-4 random nucleotides were introduced via the M1S primer. Over 9 million TCR beta CDR3 reads came from each mother, compared with about 3.2 million reads from each child. Thymic selection shapes the output of TCR recombination in a similar way in related and unrelated pairs, and inherited differences have a minor effect. Normalized repertoire overlap was always slightly but never significantly higher in related than unrelated mother-child pairs. With a sensitivity of 90 to 100 clones per million clonotypes, no persistent microchimeric T cell clones were detected. The study used deep NGS to compare TCR beta repertoires of mothers and children, seeking features distinguishing related mother-child pairs from unrelated individuals. Mothers averaged approximately 40 +/- 4 years of age and children averaged around 10 +/- 4 years. After adapters were ligated using NEBNext reagents, the libraries underwent 100+100 nt paired-end sequencing on an Illumina HiSeq 2000. To avoid cross-contamination, the mother libraries and the child libraries were prepared a month apart and sequenced in separate runs. For each donor, somewhere between 500,000 and 2,000,000 distinct TCR beta clonotypes were identified. Naive TCR beta clonotypes were estimated from low-frequency clonotypes matched to each donor's FACS-determined naive share, without sorting.

The specimen sequenced was blood. The TCR originated in a boy younger than 18 in good health. The V and J genes are TRBV4-3 and TRBJ1-5, with a weak D call of TRBD1 (5 bases match). The DNA sequence follows: TGCGCCAGCAGCCAAAATGGGGGGTGCCCGCAGCCCCAGCATTTT. It encodes CASSQNGGCPQPQHF.